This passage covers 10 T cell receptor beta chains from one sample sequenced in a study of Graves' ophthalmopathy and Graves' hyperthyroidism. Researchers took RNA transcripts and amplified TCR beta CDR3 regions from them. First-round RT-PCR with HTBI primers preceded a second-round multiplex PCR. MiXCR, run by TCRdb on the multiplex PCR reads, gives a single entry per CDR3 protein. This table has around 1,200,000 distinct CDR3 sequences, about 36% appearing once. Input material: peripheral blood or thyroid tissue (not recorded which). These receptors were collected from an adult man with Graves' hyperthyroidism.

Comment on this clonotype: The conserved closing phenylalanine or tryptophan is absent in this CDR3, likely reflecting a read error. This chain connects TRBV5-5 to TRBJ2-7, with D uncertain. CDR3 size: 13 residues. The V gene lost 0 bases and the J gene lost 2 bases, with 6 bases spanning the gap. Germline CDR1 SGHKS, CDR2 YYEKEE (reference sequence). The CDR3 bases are TGTGCCAGCAGCTTGGCCGGAACCTACGAGCAGTACTCC. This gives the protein CASSLAGTYEQYS.

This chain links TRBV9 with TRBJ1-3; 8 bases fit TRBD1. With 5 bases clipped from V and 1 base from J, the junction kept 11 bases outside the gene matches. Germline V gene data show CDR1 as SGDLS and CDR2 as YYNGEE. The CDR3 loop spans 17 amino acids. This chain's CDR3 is CASSSSTGAVSGNTIYF. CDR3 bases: TGTGCCAGCAGTTCCTCGACAGGGGCTGTTTCTGGAAACACCATATATTTT.

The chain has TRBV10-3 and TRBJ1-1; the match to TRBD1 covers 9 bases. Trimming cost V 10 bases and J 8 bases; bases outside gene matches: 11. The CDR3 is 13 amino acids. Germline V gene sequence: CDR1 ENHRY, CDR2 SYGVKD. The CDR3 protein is CATSPGQGDEAFF. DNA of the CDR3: TGTGCCACCAGCCCGGGACAGGGAGACGAAGCTTTCTTT.

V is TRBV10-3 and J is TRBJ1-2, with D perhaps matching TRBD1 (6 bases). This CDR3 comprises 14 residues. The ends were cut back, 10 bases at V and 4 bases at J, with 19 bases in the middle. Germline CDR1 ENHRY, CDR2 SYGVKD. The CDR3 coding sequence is TGTGCCAGCAGGCCCTTACAGGGATCCTATGGCTACACCTTC. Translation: CASRPLQGSYGYTF.

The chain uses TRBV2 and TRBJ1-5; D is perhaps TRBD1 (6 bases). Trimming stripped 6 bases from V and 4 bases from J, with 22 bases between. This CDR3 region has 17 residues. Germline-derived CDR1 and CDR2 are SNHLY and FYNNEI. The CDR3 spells CASRVDRSPQGNQPQHF. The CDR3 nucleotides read TGTGCCAGCAGAGTAGACAGGAGTCCCCAAGGGAATCAGCCCCAGCATTTT.

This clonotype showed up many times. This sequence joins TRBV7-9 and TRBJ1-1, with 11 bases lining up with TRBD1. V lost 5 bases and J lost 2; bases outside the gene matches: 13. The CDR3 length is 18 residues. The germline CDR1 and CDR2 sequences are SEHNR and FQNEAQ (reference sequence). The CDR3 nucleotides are TGTGCCAGCAGCCCCTATAGGGCAGGACAGGGGGCCAACACTGAAGCTTTCTTT. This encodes CASSPYRAGQGANTEAFF.

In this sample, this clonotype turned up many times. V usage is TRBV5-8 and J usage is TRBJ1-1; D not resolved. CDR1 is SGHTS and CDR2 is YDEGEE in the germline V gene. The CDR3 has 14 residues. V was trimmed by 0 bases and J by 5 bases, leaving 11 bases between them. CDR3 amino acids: CASSLASIGTEAFF. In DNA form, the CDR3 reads TGTGCCAGCAGCTTGGCCTCGATAGGAACTGAAGCTTTCTTT.

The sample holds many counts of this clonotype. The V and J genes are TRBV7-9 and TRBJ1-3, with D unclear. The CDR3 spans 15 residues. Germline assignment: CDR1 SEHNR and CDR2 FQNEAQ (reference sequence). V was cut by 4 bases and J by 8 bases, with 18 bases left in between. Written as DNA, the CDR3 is TGTGCCAGCAGCTGGAGGCGCGGAGGTCCTGACACCATATATTTT. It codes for CASSWRRGGPDTIYF. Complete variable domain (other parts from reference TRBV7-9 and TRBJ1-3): DTGVSQNPRHKITKRGQNVTFRCDPISEHNRLYWYRQTLGQGPEFLTYFQNEAQLEKSRLLSDRFSAERPKGSFSTLEIQRTEQGDSAMYLCASSWRRGGPDTIYFGEGSWLTVV.

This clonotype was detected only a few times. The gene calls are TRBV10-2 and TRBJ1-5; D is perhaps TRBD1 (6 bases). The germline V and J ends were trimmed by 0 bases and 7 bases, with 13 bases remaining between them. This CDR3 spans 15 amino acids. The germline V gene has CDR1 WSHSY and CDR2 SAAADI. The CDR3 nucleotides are TGCGCCAGCAGTGAGTCGGGTAACAGGGAACAGCCCCAGCATTTT. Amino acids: CASSESGNREQPQHF.

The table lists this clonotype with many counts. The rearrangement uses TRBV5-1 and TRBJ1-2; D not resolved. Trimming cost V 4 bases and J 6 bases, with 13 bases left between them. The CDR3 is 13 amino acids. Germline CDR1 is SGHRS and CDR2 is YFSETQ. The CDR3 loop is CASSGTGRDGYTF. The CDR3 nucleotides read TGCGCCAGCAGCGGAACTGGGAGGGATGGCTACACCTTC. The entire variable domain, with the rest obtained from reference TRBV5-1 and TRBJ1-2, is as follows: KAGVTQTPRYLIKTRGQQVTLSCSPISGHRSVSWYQQTPGQGLQFLFEYFSETQRNKGNFPGRFSGRQFSNSRSEMNVSTLELGDSALYLCASSGTGRDGYTFGSGTRLTVV.